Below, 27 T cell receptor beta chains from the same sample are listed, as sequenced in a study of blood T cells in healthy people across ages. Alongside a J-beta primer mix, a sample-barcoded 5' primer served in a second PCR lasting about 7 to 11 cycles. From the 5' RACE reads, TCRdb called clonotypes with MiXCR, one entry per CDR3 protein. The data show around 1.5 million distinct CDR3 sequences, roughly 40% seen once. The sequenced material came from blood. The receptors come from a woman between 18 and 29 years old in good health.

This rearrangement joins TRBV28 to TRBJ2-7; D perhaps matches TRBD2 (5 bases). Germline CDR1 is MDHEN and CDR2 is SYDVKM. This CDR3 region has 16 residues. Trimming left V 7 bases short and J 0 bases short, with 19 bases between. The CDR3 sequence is CASNWERATFSYEQYF. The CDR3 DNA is TGTGCCAGCAACTGGGAGCGCGCGACCTTCTCCTACGAGCAGTACTTC. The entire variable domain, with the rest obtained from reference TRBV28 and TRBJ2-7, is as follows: DVKVTQSSRYLVKRTGEKVFLECVQDMDHENMFWYRQDPGLGLRLIYFSYDVKMKEKGDIPEGYSVSREKKERFSLILESASTNQTSMYLCASNWERATFSYEQYFGPGTRLTVT.

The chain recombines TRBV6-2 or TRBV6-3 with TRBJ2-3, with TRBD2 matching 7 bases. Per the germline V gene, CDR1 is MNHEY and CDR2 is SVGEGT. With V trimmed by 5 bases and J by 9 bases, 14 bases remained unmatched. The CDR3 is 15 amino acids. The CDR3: CASSRTSMTSSTQYF. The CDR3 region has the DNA TGTGCCAGCAGTAGGACTAGTATGACGAGCTCGACGCAGTATTTT.

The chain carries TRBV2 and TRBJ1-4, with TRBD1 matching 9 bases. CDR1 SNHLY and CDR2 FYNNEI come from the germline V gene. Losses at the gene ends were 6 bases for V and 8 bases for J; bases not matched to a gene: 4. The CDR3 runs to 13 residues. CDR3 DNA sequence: TGTGCCAGCAGGGGGACAGGGTTGGAAAAACTGTTTTTT. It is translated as CASRGTGLEKLFF.

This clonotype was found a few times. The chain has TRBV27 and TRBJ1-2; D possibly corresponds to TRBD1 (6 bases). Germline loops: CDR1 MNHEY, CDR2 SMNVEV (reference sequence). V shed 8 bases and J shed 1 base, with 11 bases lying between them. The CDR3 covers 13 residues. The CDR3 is CASAQGSNYGYTF. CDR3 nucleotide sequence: TGTGCCAGCGCGCAGGGGAGTAACTATGGCTACACCTTC.

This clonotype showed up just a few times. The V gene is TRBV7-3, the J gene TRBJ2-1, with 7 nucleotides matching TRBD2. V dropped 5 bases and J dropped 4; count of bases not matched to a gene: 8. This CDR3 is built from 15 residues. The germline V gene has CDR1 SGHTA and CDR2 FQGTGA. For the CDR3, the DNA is TGTGCCAGCAGCCGGACGACTAGCAGATACAATGAGCAGTTCTTC. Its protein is CASSRTTSRYNEQFF. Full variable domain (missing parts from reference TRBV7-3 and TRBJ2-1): GAGVSQTPSNKVTEKGKYVELRCDPISGHTALYWYRQSLGQGPEFLIYFQGTGAADDSGLPNDRFFAVRPEGSVSTLKIQRTERGDSAVYLCASSRTTSRYNEQFFGPGTRLTVL.

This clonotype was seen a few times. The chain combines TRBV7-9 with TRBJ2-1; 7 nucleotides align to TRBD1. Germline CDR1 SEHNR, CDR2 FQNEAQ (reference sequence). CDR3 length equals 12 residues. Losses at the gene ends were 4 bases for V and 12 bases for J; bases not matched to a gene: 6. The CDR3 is CASSSDRVRQFF. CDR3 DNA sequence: TGTGCCAGCAGCTCCGACAGGGTACGGCAGTTCTTC. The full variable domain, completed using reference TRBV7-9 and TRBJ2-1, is DTGVSQNPRHKITKRGQNVTFRCDPISEHNRLYWYRQTLGQGPEFLTYFQNEAQLEKSRLLSDRFSAERPKGSFSTLEIQRTEQGDSAMYLCASSSDRVRQFFGPGTRLTVL.

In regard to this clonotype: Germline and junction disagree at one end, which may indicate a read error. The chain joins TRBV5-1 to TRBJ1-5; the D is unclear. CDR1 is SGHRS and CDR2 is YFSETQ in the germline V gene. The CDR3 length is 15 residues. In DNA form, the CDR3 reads TGCGCCGGCAGCTTGGAAGGAGCTTATAATCAGCCCCAGCATTTT. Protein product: CAGSLEGAYNQPQHF.

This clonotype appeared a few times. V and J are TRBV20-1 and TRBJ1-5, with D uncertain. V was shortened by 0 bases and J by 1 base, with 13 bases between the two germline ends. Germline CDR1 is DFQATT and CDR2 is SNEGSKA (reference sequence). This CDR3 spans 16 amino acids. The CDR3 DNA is TGCAGTGCTAGAGACTCTCGGGCGGGGAGCAATCAGCCCCAGCATTTT. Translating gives CSARDSRAGSNQPQHF.

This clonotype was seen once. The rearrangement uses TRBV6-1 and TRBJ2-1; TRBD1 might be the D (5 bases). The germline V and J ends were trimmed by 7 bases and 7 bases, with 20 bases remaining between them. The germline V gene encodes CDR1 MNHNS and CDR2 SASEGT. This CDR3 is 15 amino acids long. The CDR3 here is CASKAFSGPGNEQFF. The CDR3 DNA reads TGTGCCAGCAAGGCCTTCTCAGGGCCAGGGAATGAGCAGTTCTTC.

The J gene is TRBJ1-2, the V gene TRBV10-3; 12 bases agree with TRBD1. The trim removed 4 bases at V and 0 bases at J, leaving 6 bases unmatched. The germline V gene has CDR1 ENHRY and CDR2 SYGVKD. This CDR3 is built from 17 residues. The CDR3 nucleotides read TGTGCCATCAGTGCCCCTGGGACAGGGGGCTCTAACTATGGCTACACCTTC. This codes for CAISAPGTGGSNYGYTF.

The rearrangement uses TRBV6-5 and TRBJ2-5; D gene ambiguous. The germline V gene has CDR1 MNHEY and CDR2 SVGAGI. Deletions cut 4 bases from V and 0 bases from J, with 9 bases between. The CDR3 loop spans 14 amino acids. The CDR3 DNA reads TGTGCCAGCAGTTCTCCGGCCTACCAAGAGACCCAGTACTTC. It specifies CASSSPAYQETQYF.

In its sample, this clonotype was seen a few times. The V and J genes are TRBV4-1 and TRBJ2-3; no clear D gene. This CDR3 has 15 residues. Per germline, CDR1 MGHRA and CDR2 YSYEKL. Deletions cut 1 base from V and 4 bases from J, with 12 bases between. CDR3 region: CASSQVLIEADTQYF. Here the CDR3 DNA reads TGCGCCAGCAGCCAAGTCCTAATAGAGGCAGATACGCAGTATTTT.

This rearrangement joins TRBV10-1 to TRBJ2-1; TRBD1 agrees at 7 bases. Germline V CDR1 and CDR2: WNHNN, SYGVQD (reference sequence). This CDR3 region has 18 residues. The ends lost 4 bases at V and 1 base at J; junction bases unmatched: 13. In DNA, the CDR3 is TGCGCCAGCAGTGGCACCTTGGGACAGCCTGATTCCTACAATGAGCAGTTCTTC. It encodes CASSGTLGQPDSYNEQFF.

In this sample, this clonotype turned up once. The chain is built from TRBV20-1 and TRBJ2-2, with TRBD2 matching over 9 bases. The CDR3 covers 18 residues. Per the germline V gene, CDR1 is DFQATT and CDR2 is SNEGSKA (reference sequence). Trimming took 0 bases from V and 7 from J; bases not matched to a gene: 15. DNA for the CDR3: TGCAGTGCTAGAGACGCGAGACGGATGGCGGGAGGGTTCGGGGAGCTGTTTTTT. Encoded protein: CSARDARRMAGGFGELFF.

The CDR3 DNA sequence: TGTGCCAGCAGTGAAGCATACAGCTCCTACGAGCAGTACTTC. This encodes CASSEAYSSYEQYF. This chain connects TRBV6-1 to TRBJ2-7; D uncertain. The CDR3 has 14 residues. The germline gives CDR1 MNHNS, CDR2 SASEGT. Trimming took 0 bases from V and 0 from J, leaving 6 bases between them.

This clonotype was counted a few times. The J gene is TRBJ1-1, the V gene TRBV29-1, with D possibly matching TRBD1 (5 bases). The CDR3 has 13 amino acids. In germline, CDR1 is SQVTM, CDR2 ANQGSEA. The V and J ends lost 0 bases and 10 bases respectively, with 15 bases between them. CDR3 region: CSVEDGPGRGAFF. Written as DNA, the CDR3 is TGCAGCGTTGAAGACGGCCCAGGGCGAGGAGCTTTCTTT.

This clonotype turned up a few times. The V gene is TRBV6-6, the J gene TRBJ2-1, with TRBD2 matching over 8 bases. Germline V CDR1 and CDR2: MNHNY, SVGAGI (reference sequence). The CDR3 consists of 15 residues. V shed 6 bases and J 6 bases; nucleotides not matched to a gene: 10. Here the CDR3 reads CASSTGGAAGNEQFF. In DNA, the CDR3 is TGTGCCAGCAGCACCGGGGGGGCCGCGGGCAATGAGCAGTTCTTC.

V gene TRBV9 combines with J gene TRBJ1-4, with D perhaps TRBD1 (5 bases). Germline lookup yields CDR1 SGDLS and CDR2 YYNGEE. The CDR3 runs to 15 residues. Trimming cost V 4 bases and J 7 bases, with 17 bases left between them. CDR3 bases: TGTGCCAGCAGCCCCCTTGGGGGGACGTTTGAAAAACTGTTTTTT. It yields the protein CASSPLGGTFEKLFF. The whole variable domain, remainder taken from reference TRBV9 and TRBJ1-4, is DSGVTQTPKHLITATGQRVTLRCSPRSGDLSVYWYQQSLDQGLQFLIQYYNGEERAKGNILERFSAQQFPDLHSELNLSSLELGDSALYFCASSPLGGTFEKLFFGSGTQLSVL.

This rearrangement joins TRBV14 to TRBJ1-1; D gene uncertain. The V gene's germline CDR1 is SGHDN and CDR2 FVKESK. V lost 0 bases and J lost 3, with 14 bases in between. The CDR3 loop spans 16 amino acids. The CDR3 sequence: CASSQDCQKRDTEAFF. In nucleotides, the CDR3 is TGTGCCAGCAGCCAAGATTGTCAGAAGAGGGACACTGAAGCTTTCTTT.

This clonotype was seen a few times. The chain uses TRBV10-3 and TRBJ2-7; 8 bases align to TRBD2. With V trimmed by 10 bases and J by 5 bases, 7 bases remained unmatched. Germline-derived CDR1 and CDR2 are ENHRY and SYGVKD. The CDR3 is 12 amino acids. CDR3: CATREGPNEQYF. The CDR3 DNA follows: TGTGCCACTCGGGAGGGCCCCAACGAGCAGTACTTC.

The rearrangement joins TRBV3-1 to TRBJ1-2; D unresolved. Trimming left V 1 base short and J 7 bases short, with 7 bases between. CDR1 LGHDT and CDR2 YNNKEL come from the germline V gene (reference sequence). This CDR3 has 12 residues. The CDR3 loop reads CASSQVNGGYTF. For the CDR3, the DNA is TGTGCCAGCAGCCAAGTAAACGGTGGCTACACCTTC.

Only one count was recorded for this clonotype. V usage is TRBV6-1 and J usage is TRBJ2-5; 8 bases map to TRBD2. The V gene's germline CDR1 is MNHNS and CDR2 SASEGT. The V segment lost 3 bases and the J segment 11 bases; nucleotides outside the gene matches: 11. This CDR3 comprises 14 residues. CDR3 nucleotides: TGTGCCAGCAGTGAGATAGGGACTAGTTACAAGCAGTACTTC. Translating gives CASSEIGTSYKQYF.

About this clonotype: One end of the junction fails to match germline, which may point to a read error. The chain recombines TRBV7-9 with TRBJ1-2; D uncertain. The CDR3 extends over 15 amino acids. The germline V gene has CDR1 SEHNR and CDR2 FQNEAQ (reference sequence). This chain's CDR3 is CASTPGGRVNYGHTF. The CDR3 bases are TGTGCCAGCACCCCGGGAGGGCGAGTGAACTATGGCCACACCTTC.

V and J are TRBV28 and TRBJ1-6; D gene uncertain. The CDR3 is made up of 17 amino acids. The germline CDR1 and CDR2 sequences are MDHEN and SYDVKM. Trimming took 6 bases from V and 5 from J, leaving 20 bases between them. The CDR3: CASSHQDPRSDNSPLHF. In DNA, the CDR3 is TGTGCCAGCAGCCATCAGGATCCGAGGTCCGATAATTCACCCCTCCACTTT.

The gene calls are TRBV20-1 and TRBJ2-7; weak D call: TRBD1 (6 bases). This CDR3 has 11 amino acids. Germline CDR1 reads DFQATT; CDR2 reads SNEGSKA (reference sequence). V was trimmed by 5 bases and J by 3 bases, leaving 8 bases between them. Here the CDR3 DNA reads TGCAGTGCTGGGGACAACTACGAGCAGTACTTC. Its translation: CSAGDNYEQYF.

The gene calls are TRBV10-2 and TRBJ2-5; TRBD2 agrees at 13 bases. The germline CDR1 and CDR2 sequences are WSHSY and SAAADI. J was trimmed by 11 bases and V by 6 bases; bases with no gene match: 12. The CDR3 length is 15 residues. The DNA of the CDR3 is TGCGCCAGCAGCGAGACTAGCGGGAGGTCCGATGAGCAGTACTTC. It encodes CASSETSGRSDEQYF.

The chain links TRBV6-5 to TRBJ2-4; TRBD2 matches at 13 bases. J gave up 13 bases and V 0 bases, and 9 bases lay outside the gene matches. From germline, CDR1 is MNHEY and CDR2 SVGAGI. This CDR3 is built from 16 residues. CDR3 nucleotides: TGTGCCAGCAGTTACTCACTAGCGGGAGGGCCGCGAGAGCAGTACTTC. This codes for CASSYSLAGGPREQYF.